A single sample gave rise to the 21 T cell receptor beta chains below, sequenced in a study of CD8 T cells in ankylosing spondylitis. These TCRs are of unknown antigen specificity. TCRdb passed the 5' RACE reads through MiXCR, listing each CDR3 protein once. This table holds more than 250,000 distinct CDR3 sequences, roughly 8% found once. Whole-study results and caveats: Made up of roughly 8 highly homologous variants, a TCR beta motif appeared characteristic of ankylosing spondylitis blood.

Sequencing used blood, either unsorted or a sorted T cell fraction (not recorded which). These TCRs come from a male donor with ankylosing spondylitis.

The chain uses TRBV19 and TRBJ2-3; D unclear. CDR3 length: 15 amino acids. Trimming left V 6 bases short and J 0 bases short, with 13 bases between. Germline V lookup: CDR1 LNHDA, CDR2 SQIVND (reference sequence). CDR3 in DNA: TGTGCCAGTAGACGCGAGGCTGCTAGCACAGATACGCAGTATTTT. It specifies CASRREAASTDTQYF.

There are a few counts of this clonotype. The chain carries TRBV24-1 and TRBJ2-7; D might be TRBD1 or TRBD2, each matching 5 bases. The CDR3 spans 15 residues. Germline V gives CDR1 KGHDR, CDR2 SFDVKD. V lost 5 bases to trimming and J lost 3 bases, with 16 bases between them. The CDR3, as DNA: TGTGCCACCAGTGGACCGGGACCCACTGGCTACGAGCAGTACTTC. Translating it yields CATSGPGPTGYEQYF.

This clonotype was recorded at least ten times. J is TRBJ2-1 and V is TRBV10-3; possibly TRBD2 for D (6 bases). The CDR3 runs 15 residues. CDR1 and CDR2 (germline): ENHRY, SYGVKD. V gave up 6 bases and J gave up 4 bases, with 16 bases separating them. The CDR3 DNA follows: TGTGCCATCAGGAAACCGGGAGTAGGTTACAATGAGCAGTTCTTC. Translated, it gives CAIRKPGVGYNEQFF.

This clonotype was found a few times. The rearrangement links TRBV3-1 to TRBJ1-1; no clear D. CDR1 LGHDT and CDR2 YNNKEL come from the germline V gene (reference sequence). This CDR3 is 14 amino acids long. V was pared by 2 bases and J by 3 bases, with 10 bases between. CDR3 coding DNA: TGTGCCAGCAGCCAATTCCGACTTTACACTGAAGCTTTCTTT. It yields the protein CASSQFRLYTEAFF. The complete variable domain, with remaining parts taken from reference TRBV3-1 and TRBJ1-1, reads DTAVSQTPKYLVTQMGNDKSIKCEQNLGHDTMYWYKQDSKKFLKIMFSYNNKELIINETVPNRFSPKSPDKAHLNLHINSLELGDSAVYFCASSQFRLYTEAFFGQGTRLTVV.

The genes are TRBV20-1 and TRBJ1-1; D not resolved. V lost 6 bases, J lost 1 base, and 24 bases lay in between. Per the germline V gene, CDR1 is DFQATT and CDR2 is SNEGSKA (reference sequence). CDR3 size: 17 residues. The CDR3 sequence is CSAESQAGRNWNTEAFF. CDR3 nucleotides: TGCAGTGCAGAATCCCAAGCTGGACGGAACTGGAACACTGAAGCTTTCTTT.

There are a few counts of this clonotype. The chain couples TRBV7-9 to TRBJ2-2; TRBD1 agrees at 7 bases. This CDR3 is 16 amino acids long. V lost 2 bases and J lost 3; bases outside the gene matches: 6. Germline loops: CDR1 SEHNR, CDR2 FQNEAQ (reference sequence). In DNA form, the CDR3 reads TGTGCCAGCAGCTTACAATACAGGGGCGACACCGGGGAGCTGTTTTTT. Translated: CASSLQYRGDTGELFF.

The genes are TRBV7-9 and TRBJ2-7; D is undetermined. Germline values: CDR1 SEHNR, CDR2 FQNEAQ (reference sequence). The CDR3 extends over 14 amino acids. Between the trimmed V and J ends, which lost 0 bases and 0 bases, there was a span of 6 bases. The DNA for the CDR3 is TGTGCCAGCAGCTTAGCGATAGTCTCCTACGAGCAGTACTTC. Translation: CASSLAIVSYEQYF. The variable domain in full, with the rest retrieved from reference TRBV7-9 and TRBJ2-7, is DTGVSQNPRHKITKRGQNVTFRCDPISEHNRLYWYRQTLGQGPEFLTYFQNEAQLEKSRLLSDRFSAERPKGSFSTLEIQRTEQGDSAMYLCASSLAIVSYEQYFGPGTRLTVT.

This clonotype has a count of ten or more. The chain has TRBV15 and TRBJ1-5, with D unclear. V was pared by 0 bases and J by 2 bases, with 8 bases between. The CDR3 runs to 15 residues. Germline values: CDR1 LNHNV, CDR2 YYDKDF (reference sequence). The CDR3 coding sequence is TGTGCCACCAGCAGAGAGTTCGGGGGCAATCAGCCCCAGCATTTT. It codes for CATSREFGGNQPQHF.

This clonotype came up a few times. The rearrangement links TRBV6-1 to TRBJ2-3; TRBD2 matches 10 bases. The CDR3 has 15 amino acids. Germline V gene lookup returns CDR1 MNHNS and CDR2 SASEGT. Trimming cost V 6 bases and J 2 bases; bases outside gene matches: 5. The CDR3 here is CASRRTSGDTDTQYF. The CDR3 coding sequence is TGTGCCAGCAGGCGGACTAGCGGTGACACAGATACGCAGTATTTT.

In this sample, this clonotype turned up a few times. The chain couples TRBV4-2 to TRBJ2-7; D unresolved. The length of the CDR3 is 13 residues. Per germline, CDR1 LGHNA and CDR2 YNFKEQ. V dropped 0 bases and J dropped 10 bases, with 13 bases sitting between them. The CDR3 loop reads CASSQDWGAEQYF. CDR3 bases: TGTGCCAGCAGCCAAGACTGGGGTGCGGAACAGTACTTC.

This chain connects TRBV12-3 or TRBV12-4 to TRBJ2-3; 9 bases are shared with TRBD2. This CDR3 comprises 12 residues. The junction had 2 bases not matched to a gene; V was cut back by 8 bases and J by 5 bases. The CDR3 coding sequence is TGTGCCAGCGGCGGGGGGGGAGATACGCAGTATTTT. As protein: CASGGGGDTQYF.

This clonotype was seen repeatedly, ten times or more. The V call is TRBV5-1, the J call TRBJ2-4; 7 nucleotides match TRBD2. Germline CDR1 and CDR2: SGHRS and YFSETQ. The J segment lost 0 bases and the V segment lost 0 bases, leaving 3 bases of the junction unmatched. The CDR3 runs 16 residues. This chain's CDR3 is CASSLDGRRAKNIQYF. CDR3 nucleotides: TGCGCCAGCAGCTTGGACGGGAGGCGAGCCAAAAACATTCAGTACTTC.

V usage is TRBV20-1 and J usage is TRBJ1-5; a possible D gene is TRBD1 (5 bases). Germline V CDR1 and CDR2: DFQATT, SNEGSKA (reference sequence). The CDR3 has 13 residues. V lost 1 base to trimming and J lost 6 bases, with 10 bases between them. CDR3 sequence (DNA): TGCAGTGCTAGAGCCTGGGGGGGTCAGCCCCAGCATTTT. Its translation: CSARAWGGQPQHF.

There are many counts of this clonotype. This chain connects TRBV29-1 to TRBJ2-7, with 11 bases fitting TRBD1. Germline assignment: CDR1 SQVTM and CDR2 ANQGSEA. The CDR3 has 14 amino acids. Trimming took 5 bases from V and 3 from J; bases not matched to a gene: 6. In DNA form, the CDR3 reads TGCAGCGTTAGATTCGGGACAGGGGGCTACGAGCAGTACTTC. Translated: CSVRFGTGGYEQYF.

CDR3 in amino acids: CASSSLPGELFF. In DNA form, the CDR3 reads TGTGCCAGCAGCTCCCTCCCCGGGGAGCTGTTTTTT. The V and J genes are TRBV7-3 and TRBJ2-2, with D unresolved. Looked up from germline, CDR1 is SGHTA and CDR2 is FQGTGA. The V end was cut by 4 bases, the J end by 6 bases, with 6 bases between. The CDR3 spans 12 residues.

This chain joins TRBV4-3 and TRBJ2-5; D gene ambiguous. Germline V gene sequence: CDR1 LGHNA, CDR2 YSLEER. The CDR3 runs to 19 residues. Trimming pared 0 bases from V and 4 bases from J, leaving 24 bases between. DNA of the CDR3: TGCGCCAGCAGCCAAGATCTCATCCGGGCTTCGACGGCCGGAGAGACCCAGTACTTC. This translates into CASSQDLIRASTAGETQYF.

The rearrangement joins TRBV4-2 to TRBJ2-2; 7 bases agree with TRBD1. The germline V gene has CDR1 LGHNA and CDR2 YNFKEQ. CDR3 size: 18 residues. Germline trimming cut 0 bases from V and 0 bases from J; bases unmatched to any gene: 7. The DNA for the CDR3 is TGTGCCAGCAGCCAAGAGGGGTGGGGGACAGCGAACACCGGGGAGCTGTTTTTT. This gives the protein CASSQEGWGTANTGELFF.

The genes are TRBV7-2 and TRBJ1-2; D possibly corresponds to TRBD1 (5 bases). Germline V gene data show CDR1 as SGHTA and CDR2 as FQGNSA. The CDR3 length is 15 residues. V lost 2 bases and J 3 bases, leaving 13 bases between the germline ends. The DNA for the CDR3 is TGTGCCAGCAGCTTAACGCCAGAAGGGGACTATGGCTACACCTTC. Amino acid sequence: CASSLTPEGDYGYTF.

The V call is TRBV7-2, the J call TRBJ2-2; possible D gene TRBD2, 5 bases. This CDR3 comprises 14 residues. Trimming took 3 bases from V and 4 from J, leaving 9 bases between them. The germline gives CDR1 SGHTA, CDR2 FQGNSA. The CDR3 sequence: CASSFQDSTGELFF. Written as DNA, the CDR3 is TGTGCCAGCAGCTTCCAGGACTCCACCGGGGAGCTGTTTTTT.

The chain has TRBV5-1 and TRBJ2-1; TRBD1 matches at 7 bases. The CDR3 runs to 16 residues. CDR1 is SGHRS, CDR2 YFSETQ, per germline. V lost 4 bases to trimming and J lost 2 bases; unmatched junction nucleotides: 9. CDR3 DNA: TGCGCCAGCAGCAAACCCCGGGACAGTGCCTACAATGAGCAGTTCTTC. Its translation: CASSKPRDSAYNEQFF.

Comment on this clonotype: A read error may produce the germline difference seen at one junction end. V usage is TRBV12-3 or TRBV12-4 and J usage is TRBJ2-7, with 10 bases lining up with TRBD2. CDR3 size: 15 residues. The CDR3 DNA follows: TGTGCCAGCAGTATAGCGGGAGGCCCCTCCTACGAGCAGTACTTC. It yields the protein CASSIAGGPSYEQYF.